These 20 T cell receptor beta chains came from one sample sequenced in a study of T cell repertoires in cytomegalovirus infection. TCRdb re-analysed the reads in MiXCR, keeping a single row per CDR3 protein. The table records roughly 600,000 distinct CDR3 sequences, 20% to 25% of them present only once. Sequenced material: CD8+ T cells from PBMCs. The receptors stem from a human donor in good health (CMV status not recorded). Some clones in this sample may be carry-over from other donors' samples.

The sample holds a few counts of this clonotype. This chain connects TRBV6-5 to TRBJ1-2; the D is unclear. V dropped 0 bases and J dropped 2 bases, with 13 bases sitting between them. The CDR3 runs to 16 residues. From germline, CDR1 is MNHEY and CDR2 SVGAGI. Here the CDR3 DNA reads TGTGCCAGCAGTTACTCCCCCGGGGAGCCGAACTATGGCTACACCTTC. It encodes CASSYSPGEPNYGYTF.

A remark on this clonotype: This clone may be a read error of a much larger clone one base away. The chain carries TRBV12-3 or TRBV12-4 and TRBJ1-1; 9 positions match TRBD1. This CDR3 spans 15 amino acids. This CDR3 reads CVSSLLPPGTGEAFF. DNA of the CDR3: TGTGTCAGCAGTTTGCTTCCCCCCGGGACAGGGGAAGCTTTCTTT.

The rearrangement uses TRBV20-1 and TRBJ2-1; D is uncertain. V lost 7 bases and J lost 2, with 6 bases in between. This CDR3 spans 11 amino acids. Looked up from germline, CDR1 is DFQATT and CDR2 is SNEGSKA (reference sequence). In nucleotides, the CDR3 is TGCAGTGTAAGGACCTACAATGAGCAGTTCTTC. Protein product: CSVRTYNEQFF.

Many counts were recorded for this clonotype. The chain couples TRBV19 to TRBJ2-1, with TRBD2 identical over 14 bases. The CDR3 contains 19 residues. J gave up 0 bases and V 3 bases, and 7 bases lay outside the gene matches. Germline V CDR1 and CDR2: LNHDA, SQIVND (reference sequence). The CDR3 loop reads CASSIDGTSGGYSYNEQFF. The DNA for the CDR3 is TGTGCCAGTAGTATTGATGGGACTAGCGGGGGCTACTCCTACAATGAGCAGTTCTTC.

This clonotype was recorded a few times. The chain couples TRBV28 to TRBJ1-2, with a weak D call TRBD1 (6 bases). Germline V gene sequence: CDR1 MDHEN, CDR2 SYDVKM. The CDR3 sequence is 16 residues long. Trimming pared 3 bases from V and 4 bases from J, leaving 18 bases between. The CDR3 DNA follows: TGTGCCAGCAGTTTCCGACAGGTCCGAACCCTCTATGGCTACACCTTC. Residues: CASSFRQVRTLYGYTF.

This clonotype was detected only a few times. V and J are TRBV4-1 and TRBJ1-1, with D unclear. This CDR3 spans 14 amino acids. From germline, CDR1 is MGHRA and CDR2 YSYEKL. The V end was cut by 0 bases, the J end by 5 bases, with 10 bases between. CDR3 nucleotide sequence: TGCGCCAGCAGCCAAGACCCCGGCAGGACTGAAGCTTTCTTT. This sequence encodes CASSQDPGRTEAFF.

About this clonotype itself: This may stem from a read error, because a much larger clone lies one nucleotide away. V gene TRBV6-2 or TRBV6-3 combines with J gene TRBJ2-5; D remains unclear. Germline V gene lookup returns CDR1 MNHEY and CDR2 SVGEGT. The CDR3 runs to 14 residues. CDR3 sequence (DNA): TGTGCCAACAGTTACTCGGTAGTCCAAGAGACCCAGTACTTC. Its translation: CANSYSVVQETQYF.

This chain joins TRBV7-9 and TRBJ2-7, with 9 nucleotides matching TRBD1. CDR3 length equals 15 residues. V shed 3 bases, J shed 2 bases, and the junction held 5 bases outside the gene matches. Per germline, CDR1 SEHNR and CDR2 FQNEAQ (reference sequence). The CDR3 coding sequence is TGTGCCAGCAGCTTCAGGACAGGGGCTACCTACGAGCAGTACTTC. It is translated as CASSFRTGATYEQYF.

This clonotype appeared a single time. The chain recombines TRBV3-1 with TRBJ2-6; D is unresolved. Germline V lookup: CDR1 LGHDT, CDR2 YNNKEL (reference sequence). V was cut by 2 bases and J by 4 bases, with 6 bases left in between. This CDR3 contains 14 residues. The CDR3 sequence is CASSQQFGANVLTF. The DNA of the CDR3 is TGTGCCAGCAGCCAACAGTTCGGGGCCAACGTCCTGACTTTC.

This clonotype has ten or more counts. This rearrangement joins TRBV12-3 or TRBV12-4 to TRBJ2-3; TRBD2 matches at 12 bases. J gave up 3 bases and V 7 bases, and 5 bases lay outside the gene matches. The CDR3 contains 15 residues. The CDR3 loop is CASTMTSGGTDTQYF. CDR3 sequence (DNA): TGTGCCAGCACCATGACTAGCGGGGGTACAGATACGCAGTATTTT.

The CDR3 nucleotides are TGTGCCAGCAGTTTCCTCGGGGATAACAATGAGCAGTTCTTC. It translates to CASSFLGDNNEQFF. This chain joins TRBV27 and TRBJ2-1, with D perhaps TRBD2 (5 bases). This CDR3 comprises 14 residues. The V and J ends lost 3 bases and 5 bases respectively, with 11 bases between them. Germline CDR1 MNHEY, CDR2 SMNVEV (reference sequence).

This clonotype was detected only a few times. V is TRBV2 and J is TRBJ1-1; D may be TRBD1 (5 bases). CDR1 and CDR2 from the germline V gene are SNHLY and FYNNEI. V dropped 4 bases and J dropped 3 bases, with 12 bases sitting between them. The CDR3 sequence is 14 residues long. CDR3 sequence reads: CASSVRGYDTEAFF. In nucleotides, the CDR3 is TGTGCCAGCAGTGTTCGGGGGTACGACACTGAAGCTTTCTTT.

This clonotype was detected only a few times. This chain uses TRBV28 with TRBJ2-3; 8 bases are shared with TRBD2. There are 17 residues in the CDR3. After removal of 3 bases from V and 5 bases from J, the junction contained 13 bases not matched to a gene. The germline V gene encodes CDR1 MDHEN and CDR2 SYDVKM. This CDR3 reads CASSFLGGSGVGDTQYF. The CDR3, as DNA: TGTGCCAGCAGTTTCCTCGGGGGTAGCGGGGTCGGAGATACGCAGTATTTT.

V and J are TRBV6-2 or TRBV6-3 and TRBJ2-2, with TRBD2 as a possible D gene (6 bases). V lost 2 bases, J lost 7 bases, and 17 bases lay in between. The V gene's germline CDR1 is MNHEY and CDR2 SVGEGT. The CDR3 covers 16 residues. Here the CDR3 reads CASSYPGRREDGELFF. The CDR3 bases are TGTGCCAGCAGTTACCCGGGCAGAAGGGAGGACGGGGAGCTGTTTTTT.

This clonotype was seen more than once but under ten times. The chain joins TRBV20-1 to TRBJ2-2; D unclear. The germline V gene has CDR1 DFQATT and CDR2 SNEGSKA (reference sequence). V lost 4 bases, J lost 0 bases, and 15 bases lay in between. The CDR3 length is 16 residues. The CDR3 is CSAKENHFTNTGELFF. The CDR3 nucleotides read TGCAGTGCTAAGGAGAACCACTTCACGAACACCGGGGAGCTGTTTTTT.

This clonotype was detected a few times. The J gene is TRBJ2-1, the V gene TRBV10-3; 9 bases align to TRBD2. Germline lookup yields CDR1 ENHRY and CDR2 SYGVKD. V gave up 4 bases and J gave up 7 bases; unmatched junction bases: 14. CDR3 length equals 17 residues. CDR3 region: CAISALVAGGRFNEQFF. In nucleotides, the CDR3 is TGTGCCATCAGTGCCCTAGTCGCGGGGGGGCGGTTTAATGAGCAGTTCTTC.

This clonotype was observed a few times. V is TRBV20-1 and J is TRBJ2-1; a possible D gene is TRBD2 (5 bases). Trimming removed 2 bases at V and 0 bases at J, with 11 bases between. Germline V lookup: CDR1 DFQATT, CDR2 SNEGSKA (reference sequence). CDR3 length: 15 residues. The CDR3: CSARPSGVSYNEQFF. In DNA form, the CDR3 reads TGCAGTGCTAGACCATCCGGGGTCTCCTACAATGAGCAGTTCTTC.

The CDR3 nucleotides are TGTACCAGCAGCTTAGGCGGGAGCTCCTACAATGAGCAGTTCTTC. It specifies CTSSLGGSSYNEQFF. This chain links TRBV7-2 with TRBJ2-1; 7 positions match TRBD2. CDR3 size: 15 residues. V was pared by 1 base and J by 0 bases, with 0 bases of the junction left unmatched. Germline CDR1 reads SGHTA; CDR2 reads FQGNSA.

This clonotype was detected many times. CDR3 nucleotides: TGCAGCGTTGAATTCTGGACTAGCGGAAATTCGGTAGAGACCCAGTACTTC. Residues: CSVEFWTSGNSVETQYF. The chain recombines TRBV29-1 with TRBJ2-5; 10 bases agree with TRBD2. The CDR3 consists of 17 residues. Germline loops: CDR1 SQVTM, CDR2 ANQGSEA. The ends lost 2 bases at V and 4 bases at J; junction bases unmatched: 13.

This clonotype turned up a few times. Here the CDR3 reads CASSGPDRDRGPRNYGYTF. DNA for the CDR3: TGTGCCAGCAGTGGGCCGGACCGGGACAGGGGGCCCCGCAACTATGGCTACACCTTC. This chain connects TRBV2 to TRBJ1-2; 12 nucleotides line up with TRBD1. Losses at the gene ends were 4 bases for V and 2 bases for J; bases not matched to a gene: 14. This CDR3 is 19 amino acids long. Germline V gene sequence: CDR1 SNHLY, CDR2 FYNNEI. Complete variable domain (other parts from reference TRBV2 and TRBJ1-2): EPEVTQTPSHQVTQMGQEVILRCVPISNHLYFYWYRQILGQKVEFLVSFYNNEISEKSEIFDDQFSVERPDGSNFTLKIRSTKLEDSAMYFCASSGPDRDRGPRNYGYTFGSGTRLTVV.